Listed below are T cell receptor beta chains from one sample, sequenced in a study of human T cells and chemical hapten exposure. TCRdb passed the RACE reads through MiXCR, listing each CDR3 protein once. The repertoire consists of around 45,000 distinct CDR3 sequences, with approximately 4.8% occurring once and the leading ten covering roughly 5.8%. The sample was whole blood. These TCRs come from a human donor in good health. Some clones in this sample may be carry-over from other donors' samples. Both conserved end residues are trimmed from each CDR3. The order of the fields is V gene, J gene, clone size, D gene, CDR3 protein. The D gene is left open where the match is weak. The listing skips clone size in some rows; elsewhere it reads once, few, many or a size class.

>TRBV29-1|TRBJ2-3|many|TRBD1
SVAKGAPPDTQY
>TRBV28|TRBJ2-7|many|TRBD2
ASSLIGGWEY
>TRBV28|TRBJ2-4|many|NA
ASSSIDSGLAKNIQY
>TRBV2|TRBJ2-1|many|TRBD2
AYRGGSYNEQF
>TRBV28|TRBJ2-1|many|TRBD2
ASSLGAGGLQF
>TRBV7-6|TRBJ2-7|NA|TRBD2
ASSPAGGLYYEQY
>TRBV28|TRBJ2-7|NA|NA
ASSPPGHLYEQY
>TRBV21-1|TRBJ1-5|NA|NA
ASSKTGRKQPQH
>TRBV10-3|TRBJ2-3|NA|NA
AISESGTQPGTDTQY
>TRBV11-2|TRBJ1-1|many|NA
ASSLVRNTEAF
>TRBV9|TRBJ2-3|many|NA
ASSVEARGPTGNTQY
>TRBV6-6|TRBJ2-7|many|TRBD2
ASSYRGGTSDTYEQY
>TRBV10-3|TRBJ2-1|few|TRBD2
AISGTSGSYNEQF
>TRBV20-1|TRBJ2-6|many|TRBD1
SARAPGGTGANVLT
>TRBV29-1|TRBJ1-2|NA|NA
SVVFQMRSYGYT
>TRBV28|TRBJ2-3|NA|NA
ASSLGGRRGDTQY
>TRBV19|TRBJ1-6|many|NA
ASRPDRSYNSPLH
>TRBV5-1|TRBJ1-1|few|NA
ASSLVGMNTEAF
>TRBV13|TRBJ2-7|many|NA
ASSLRTRYEQY
>TRBV4-1|TRBJ1-1|NA|NA
ASSQRREVSTEAF
>TRBV7-2|TRBJ2-1|many|NA
ASSHGTNRYNEQF
>TRBV19|TRBJ2-1|NA|TRBD2
ASSPTSGRGPQF
>TRBV28|TRBJ1-2|many|TRBD1
ARQLGQKDYYGYT
>TRBV19|TRBJ2-3|many|TRBD2
ASSPFATGPAGADTQY
>TRBV10-3|TRBJ2-6|few|NA
AIKSGANVLT
>TRBV3-1|TRBJ2-7|NA|NA
ASSRGVNEQY
>TRBV2|TRBJ2-7|many|TRBD2
ASRKGLAGYEQY
>TRBV11-1|TRBJ2-4|few|NA
ASSLFGSYGIQY
>TRBV6-2/TRBV6-3|TRBJ2-1|NA|NA
ASSFPQGPEQF
>TRBV3-1|TRBJ2-7|many|NA
ASSRVTPRQGGEQY
>TRBV6-5|TRBJ1-2|many|NA
ASSSPLPSGLGYT
>TRBV20-1|TRBJ1-2|few|TRBD1
SAWPTGGRGGYT
>TRBV11-2|TRBJ1-6|many|NA
ASSFLQGRNSPLH
>TRBV5-1|TRBJ2-1|many|TRBD2
ASSAGTSEYNEQF
>TRBV30|TRBJ1-5|few|NA
AWSVSGQPQH
>TRBV11-2|TRBJ2-3|many|TRBD2
ASSLIAGGPTDTQY
>TRBV12-3/TRBV12-4|TRBJ2-3|many|TRBD1
ASTPLGQGPDTQY